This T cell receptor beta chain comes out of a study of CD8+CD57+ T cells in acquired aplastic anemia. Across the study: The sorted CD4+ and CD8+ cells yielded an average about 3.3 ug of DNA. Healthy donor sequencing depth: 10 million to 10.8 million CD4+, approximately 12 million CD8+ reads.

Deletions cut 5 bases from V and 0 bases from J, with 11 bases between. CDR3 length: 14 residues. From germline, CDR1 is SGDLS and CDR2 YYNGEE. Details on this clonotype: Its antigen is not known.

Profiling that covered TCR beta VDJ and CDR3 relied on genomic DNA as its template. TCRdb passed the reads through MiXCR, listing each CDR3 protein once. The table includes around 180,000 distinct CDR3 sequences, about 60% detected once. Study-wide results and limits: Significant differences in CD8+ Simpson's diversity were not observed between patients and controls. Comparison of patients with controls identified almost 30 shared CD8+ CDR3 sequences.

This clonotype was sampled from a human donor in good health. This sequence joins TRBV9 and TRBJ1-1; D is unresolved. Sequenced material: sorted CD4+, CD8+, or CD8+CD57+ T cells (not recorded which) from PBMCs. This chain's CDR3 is CASSLVEMNTEAFF. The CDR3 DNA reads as TGTGCCAGCAGTTTAGTTGAGATGAACACTGAAGCTTTCTTT.